The 8 T cell receptor beta chains in this list originate from one sample, sequenced in a study of blood T cell repertoires in COVID-19. Clones were sequenced by immunoSEQ multiplex PCR, and TCRdb holds only the in-frame ones, with some missing. The table has some 90,000 clones, approximately 88% seen once; the top ten hold about 17%. The sample was peripheral blood. These receptor sequences come from a woman in her sixties with COVID-19, enrolled during active disease.

This clone was observed a few times. The chain is built from TRBV12-5 and TRBJ1-2; D is perhaps TRBD1 (5 bases). Germline V gene data show CDR1 as LGHNT and CDR2 as FRNRAP. Trimming removed 3 bases at V and 6 bases at J, with 23 bases between. The CDR3 extends over 17 amino acids. The CDR3 spells CASGLARNRYGPDGYTF. The CDR3 DNA reads TGTGCTAGTGGTTTAGCCCGAAACAGGTATGGGCCCGATGGCTACACCTTC.

V usage is TRBV15 and J usage is TRBJ2-1; tentatively, D is TRBD1 (5 bases). V lost 2 bases and J lost 6, with 8 bases in between. CDR1 and CDR2 from the germline V gene are LNHNV and YYDKDF (reference sequence). The CDR3 covers 13 residues. This CDR3 is CATSRQGANEQFF. CDR3 bases: TGTGCCACCAGCAGACAGGGTGCCAATGAGCAGTTCTTC.

The V call is TRBV7-2, the J call TRBJ2-5, with a tentative D call TRBD1 (6 bases). CDR1 and CDR2 (germline): SGHTA, FQGNSA. Trimming took 6 bases from V and 0 from J, leaving 14 bases between them. The CDR3 contains 15 residues. The CDR3 sequence is CASSPRGRYQETQYF. DNA of the CDR3: TGTGCCAGCAGTCCCAGGGGCCGGTACCAAGAGACCCAGTACTTC.

J is TRBJ1-2 and V is TRBV7-9, with TRBD1 identical over 9 bases. The trim removed 7 bases at V and 7 bases at J, leaving 13 bases unmatched. There are 15 residues in the CDR3. The germline gives CDR1 SEHNR, CDR2 FQNEAQ (reference sequence). The CDR3 nucleotides read TGTGCCAGCAACTCAGACCCGGGACAGGGTGGTGGCTACACCTTC. This sequence encodes CASNSDPGQGGGYTF.

V gene TRBV28 combines with J gene TRBJ1-5; 7 bases map to TRBD1. Germline CDR1 and CDR2: MDHEN and SYDVKM. The trim removed 5 bases at V and 3 bases at J, leaving 10 bases unmatched. The CDR3 is 16 residues long. CDR3 coding DNA: TGTGCCAGCAGTCGACTCCAGGGGGGTGTCAATCAGCCCCAGCATTTT. Amino acid sequence: CASSRLQGGVNQPQHF.

This sequence joins TRBV7-2 and TRBJ2-7; the D is unclear. V shed 2 bases and J shed 4 bases, with 12 bases lying between them. The CDR3 extends over 14 amino acids. Germline CDR1 reads SGHTA; CDR2 reads FQGNSA. The CDR3 sequence: CASSLLNPRYEQYF. DNA of the CDR3: TGTGCCAGCAGCTTACTTAATCCCCGGTACGAGCAGTACTTC.

The rearrangement links TRBV19 to TRBJ1-6, with a possible D match to TRBD1 (5 bases). The CDR3 loop spans 15 amino acids. The V end was cut by 3 bases, the J end by 10 bases, with 16 bases between. Germline assignment: CDR1 LNHDA and CDR2 SQIVND (reference sequence). The CDR3 reads CASSIGTRSSSPLHF. The CDR3 coding sequence is TGTGCCAGTAGTATCGGGACTAGGTCTTCCTCACCCCTCCACTTT.

This chain links TRBV30 with TRBJ1-5; 7 bases map to TRBD1. Germline V gene sequence: CDR1 GTSNPN, CDR2 SVGIG (reference sequence). The CDR3 extends over 13 amino acids. V dropped 4 bases and J dropped 6; count of bases not matched to a gene: 6. CDR3 residues: CAWNTGDGQPQHF. In DNA, the CDR3 is TGTGCCTGGAACACAGGGGACGGTCAGCCCCAGCATTTT. Looking up the rest from reference TRBV30 and TRBJ1-5 gives the full variable domain: SQTIHQWPATLVQPVGSPLSLECTVEGTSNPNLYWYRQAAGRGLQLLFYSVGIGQISSEVPQNLSASRPQDRQFILSSKKLLLSDSGFYLCAWNTGDGQPQHFGDGTRLSIL.